The 4 T cell receptor beta chains given below trace back to one sample, sequenced in a study of post-analysis software for immune sequencing data. Regarding the study as a whole: Five TRBV segments were more frequent in patients than controls; TRBV5-6, TRBV5-1 and TRBV20-1 belonged to this group.

Their recognized antigens are unknown. Unique molecular identifiers were carried by the TCR beta cDNA libraries. TCRdb called the PCR reads again in MiXCR, with one record for every CDR3 protein. Here the sample spans roughly 670,000 distinct CDR3 sequences, around 60% being singletons. Sequencing input: blood. These receptors originate from a girl aged 2 to 9 with multiple sclerosis.

This clonotype was counted only a few times. The chain recombines TRBV10-3 with TRBJ1-1; no clear D gene. The CDR3 covers 12 residues. Trimming took 7 bases from V and 4 from J, leaving 10 bases between them. Germline V CDR1 and CDR2: ENHRY, SYGVKD. The CDR3 DNA is TGTGCCATCATGAGGGAAGGCACTGAAGCTTTCTTT. Its translation is CAIMREGTEAFF.

The rearrangement links TRBV20-1 to TRBJ2-5, with 9 bases identical to TRBD2. There are 16 residues in the CDR3. Germline values: CDR1 DFQATT, CDR2 SNEGSKA (reference sequence). J gave up 5 bases and V 6 bases, and 16 bases lay outside the gene matches. The CDR3 spells CSAPRGAGGPRETQYF. The CDR3 DNA sequence: TGCAGTGCCCCAAGAGGGGCGGGAGGGCCCCGGGAGACCCAGTACTTC.

The rearrangement joins TRBV4-1 to TRBJ2-7; 7 nucleotides agree with TRBD1. V was clipped by 5 bases and J by 5 bases; unmatched bases: 12. CDR1 is MGHRA and CDR2 is YSYEKL in the germline V gene. There are 15 residues in the CDR3. CDR3 in amino acids: CASSSLPTGSDEQYF. CDR3 in DNA: TGCGCCAGCAGCTCCCTACCGACAGGGAGCGACGAGCAGTACTTC.

The rearrangement links TRBV11-2 to TRBJ2-7; D call uncertain. Trimming removed 1 base from V and 2 bases from J, with 6 bases in between. The CDR3 has 13 residues. Germline loops: CDR1 SGHAT, CDR2 FQNNGV. The CDR3 here is CASSLVLTYEQYF. The CDR3 nucleotides read TGTGCCAGCAGCTTAGTTTTAACCTACGAGCAGTACTTC.